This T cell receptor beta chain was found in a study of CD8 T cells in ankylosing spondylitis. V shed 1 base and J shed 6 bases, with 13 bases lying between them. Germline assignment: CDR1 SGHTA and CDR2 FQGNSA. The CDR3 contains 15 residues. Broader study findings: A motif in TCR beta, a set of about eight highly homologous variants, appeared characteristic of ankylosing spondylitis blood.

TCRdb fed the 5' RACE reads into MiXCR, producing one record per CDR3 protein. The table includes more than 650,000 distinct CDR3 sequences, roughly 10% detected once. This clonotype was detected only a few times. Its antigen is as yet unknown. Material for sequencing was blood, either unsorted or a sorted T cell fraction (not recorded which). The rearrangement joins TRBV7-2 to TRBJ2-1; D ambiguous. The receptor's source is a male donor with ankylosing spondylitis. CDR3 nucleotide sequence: TGTGCCAGCAGCTTAGAATATCGGATTTCCAATGAGCAGTTCTTC. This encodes CASSLEYRISNEQFF.